In this sample, the clone carrying this T cell receptor beta chain turned up once. What it binds is unknown. This sample was included in a study of shared clonotypes between healthy human individuals. The study, taken as a whole, reports: Generation probabilities were higher for clonotypes shared across all four sorted-subset donors than for unshared ones. The represented genetic and exposure-history diversity was limited by the small number of donors. Roughly 5% of naive CD4 clonotypes were common to four donors.

The CDR3 loop spans 15 amino acids. Germline trimming cut 3 bases from V and 3 bases from J; bases unmatched to any gene: 4. Germline CDR1 reads MDHEN; CDR2 reads SYDVKM. In the authors' workflow: From ImmunoSEQ came sequences covering only the junction and carrying no quality scores, so filtering differed. This table comes from immunoSEQ multiplex PCR, and its TCRdb copy is limited to in-frame clones, with some not included. The V and J calls and clone size come from that table; D and trimming were worked out from the DNA. The data contain approximately 2.3 million clones, roughly 93% of them singletons.

This chain links TRBV28 with TRBJ2-7, with 11 positions matching TRBD2. The receptor's source is a man aged 18 to 29 in good health. Some clones in this sample may be carry-over from other donors' samples. The sequencing sample was made of naive CD4+ T cells from PBMCs. This sample's subset: CD45RA+ positively selected. CDR3 nucleotide sequence: TGTGCCAGCAGTTTTTTGACTAGCGGGAACTACGAGCAGTACTTC. Translated: CASSFLTSGNYEQYF.